The 20 T cell receptor beta chains reported below all come from one sample, sequenced in a study of identical twins. One entry per CDR3 protein results from TCRdb running MiXCR on the 5' RACE reads. The sample contains 200,000 to 250,000 distinct CDR3 sequences, 6.5% of which appear only once. Separately, the same data were catalogued under a study of T cells expressing NK-cell markers.

What was sequenced was CD8+ T cells sorted from blood. These TCRs come from a young woman in good health.

In its sample, this clonotype was seen once. The chain uses TRBV27 and TRBJ2-1, with 9 bases lining up with TRBD2. Germline V gene data show CDR1 as MNHEY and CDR2 as SMNVEV (reference sequence). With 8 bases clipped from V and 8 bases from J, the junction kept 10 bases outside the gene matches. The CDR3 has 14 residues. The CDR3 coding sequence is TGTGCCAGCTCTACGGCGGGGGGGATCGATGAGCAGTTCTTC. This encodes CASSTAGGIDEQFF.

This clonotype was counted only a few times. The gene calls are TRBV5-5 and TRBJ2-5; D may be TRBD2 (7 bases). CDR1 SGHKS and CDR2 YYEKEE come from the germline V gene (reference sequence). V lost 4 bases, J lost 6 bases, and 16 bases lay in between. The CDR3 loop spans 14 amino acids. The CDR3: CASSPGGPTQTQYF. The DNA of the CDR3 is TGTGCCAGCAGCCCCGGGGGGCCAACCCAGACCCAGTACTTC.

This rearrangement joins TRBV11-2 to TRBJ2-7; weak D call: TRBD2 (6 bases). Trimming left V 4 bases short and J 4 bases short, with 11 bases between. CDR3 length equals 13 residues. The germline V gene has CDR1 SGHAT and CDR2 FQNNGV. The DNA for the CDR3 is TGTGCCAGCAGCTCTGGGGACTTTTACGAGCAGTACTTC. The encoded protein is CASSSGDFYEQYF.

In its sample, this clonotype was seen a few times. The chain is built from TRBV30 and TRBJ2-3, with D perhaps assigned TRBD1 or TRBD2 (5 bases each). Germline V lookup: CDR1 GTSNPN, CDR2 SVGIG (reference sequence). V was clipped by 4 bases and J by 2 bases, with 19 bases between them. The CDR3 contains 16 residues. Written as DNA, the CDR3 is TGTGCCTGGACCCGGGACCCAACCCTCCCCACAGATACGCAGTATTTT. Translating it yields CAWTRDPTLPTDTQYF.

The rearrangement uses TRBV6-4 and TRBJ2-1, with D perhaps TRBD2 (6 bases). Germline V lookup: CDR1 MRHNA, CDR2 SNTAGT. Deletions cut 0 bases from V and 6 bases from J, with 12 bases between. The CDR3 consists of 15 residues. The CDR3 reads CASSDSLGGPNEQFF. The DNA of the CDR3 is TGTGCCAGCAGTGACTCCCTCGGAGGGCCCAATGAGCAGTTCTTC.

At least ten counts were recorded for this clonotype. The chain has TRBV12-3 or TRBV12-4 and TRBJ2-1, with 7 bases matching TRBD1. The CDR3 extends over 14 amino acids. After removal of 7 bases from V and 5 bases from J, the junction contained 8 bases not matched to a gene. CDR3 nucleotide sequence: TGTGCCAGCACCCTCCAGGGGGTTAACAATGAGCAGTTCTTC. It translates to CASTLQGVNNEQFF.

The chain carries TRBV2 and TRBJ1-2; D not resolved. The V end lost 7 bases, the J end lost 4 bases, and 7 bases lay between the germline ends. This CDR3 contains 11 residues. Germline lookup yields CDR1 SNHLY and CDR2 FYNNEI. In nucleotides, the CDR3 is TGTGCCAGCACTGCCGTCTATGGCTACACCTTC. Amino acid sequence: CASTAVYGYTF.

There are many counts of this clonotype. This chain joins TRBV7-2 and TRBJ2-7; D remains unclear. There are 14 residues in the CDR3. V lost 1 base, J lost 1 base, and 8 bases lay in between. CDR1 is SGHTA and CDR2 is FQGNSA in the germline V gene. This chain's CDR3 is CASSLDGSSYEQYF. The CDR3 region has the DNA TGTGCCAGCAGCTTAGATGGCAGTTCCTACGAGCAGTACTTC.

This clonotype has just a few counts. V gene TRBV11-1 combines with J gene TRBJ1-5, with D possibly matching TRBD1 (5 bases). CDR1 is SGHAT, CDR2 FQDESV, per germline (reference sequence). The CDR3 is 18 amino acids. V was cut by 5 bases and J by 6 bases, with 26 bases left in between. CDR3: CASSPKSGAGGDGQPQHF. CDR3 sequence (DNA): TGTGCCAGCAGCCCGAAATCCGGGGCAGGAGGGGATGGTCAGCCCCAGCATTTT.

This clonotype has a handful of counts. The chain carries TRBV7-2 and TRBJ2-3; D is possibly TRBD2 (5 bases). V lost 1 base, J lost 9 bases, and 17 bases lay in between. CDR3 length: 15 residues. Germline assignment: CDR1 SGHTA and CDR2 FQGNSA. In nucleotides, the CDR3 is TGTGCCAGCAGCTTAGGAGGTCTAGCAACCCCAACGCAGTATTTT. Its protein is CASSLGGLATPTQYF.

This clonotype has a count of ten or more. The V call is TRBV25-1, the J call TRBJ2-1; 9 nucleotides line up with TRBD1. Germline V CDR1 and CDR2: MGHDK, SYGVNS. This CDR3 is 14 amino acids long. Losses at the gene ends were 1 base for V and 8 bases for J; bases not matched to a gene: 3. CDR3 loop: CASSEWGQGDEQFF. CDR3 nucleotide sequence: TGTGCCAGCAGTGAATGGGGACAGGGAGATGAGCAGTTCTTC.

With regard to this clonotype: Relative to the germline gene, one junction end is altered; a read error may explain this. This chain connects TRBV3-1 to TRBJ2-5, with D maybe TRBD2 (6 bases). This CDR3 spans 15 amino acids. The germline CDR1 and CDR2 sequences are LGHDT and YNNKEL (reference sequence). CDR3 coding DNA: TGTGCCAGCTGCCAATGGACTACCTCCCCGTTGACCCAGTACTTC. It translates to CASCQWTTSPLTQYF.

This clonotype has ten or more counts. The DNA for the CDR3 is TGTGCCAGCAGTTACAAGGGGAGCTCCTACAATGAGCAGTTCTTC. Residues: CASSYKGSSYNEQFF. The chain combines TRBV6-5 with TRBJ2-1; TRBD1 or TRBD2 may be the D gene (5 bases each). Trimming pared 2 bases from V and 0 bases from J, leaving 8 bases between. This CDR3 has 15 residues. Germline lookup yields CDR1 MNHEY and CDR2 SVGAGI.

This clonotype was recorded at least ten times. The chain has TRBV12-5 and TRBJ2-1; TRBD2 aligns across 7 bases. The germline CDR1 and CDR2 sequences are LGHNT and FRNRAP. The CDR3 spans 15 residues. V was pared by 1 base and J by 4 bases, with 4 bases of the junction left unmatched. The CDR3 here is CASGLGGSHYNEQFF. CDR3 DNA: TGTGCTAGTGGTTTGGGCGGGAGCCATTACAATGAGCAGTTCTTC.

There are many counts of this clonotype. The chain links TRBV27 to TRBJ1-1; D might be TRBD1 (6 bases). The CDR3 has 12 amino acids. Per the germline V gene, CDR1 is MNHEY and CDR2 is SMNVEV (reference sequence). Trimming removed 5 bases from V and 11 bases from J, with 15 bases in between. The CDR3 bases are TGTGCCAGCAGTGTCATACAGGGACGGGCTTTCTTT. It yields the protein CASSVIQGRAFF.

Worth noting for this clonotype: One end of the junction fails to match germline, which may point to a read error. The rearrangement joins TRBV5-3 to TRBJ2-5; 11 bases match TRBD2. TRBV5-3 is assigned to the ORF class and has an uncertain function. The CDR3 sequence is 15 residues long. CDR3 coding DNA: TGTGCCAGGAGCTTGGGGCTAGCGGGGGGAGAGACCCAGTACTTC. Translated, it gives CARSLGLAGGETQYF.

The V gene is TRBV25-1, the J gene TRBJ1-2, with a weak D call TRBD1 (5 bases). Germline CDR1 is MGHDK and CDR2 is SYGVNS. Trimming took 1 base from V and 5 from J, leaving 20 bases between them. This CDR3 comprises 17 residues. CDR3 nucleotide sequence: TGTGCCAGCAGTGAATCTGGGGACGGGTTCAAGTGGTATGGCTACACCTTC. Its protein is CASSESGDGFKWYGYTF.

The rearrangement links TRBV29-1 to TRBJ2-1, with D maybe TRBD2 (7 bases). Germline V gene lookup returns CDR1 SQVTM and CDR2 ANQGSEA. Trimming stripped 2 bases from V and 3 bases from J, with 17 bases between. CDR3 size: 16 residues. CDR3 sequence reads: CSVELRGPRGYNEQFF. The CDR3 DNA reads as TGCAGCGTTGAATTGCGGGGGCCTCGGGGCTACAATGAGCAGTTCTTC.

This clonotype was counted a few times. The rearrangement links TRBV27 to TRBJ2-5; D possibly corresponds to TRBD1 (5 bases). The CDR3 loop spans 13 amino acids. The V gene lost 5 bases and the J gene lost 5 bases, with 12 bases spanning the gap. The germline gives CDR1 MNHEY, CDR2 SMNVEV (reference sequence). The CDR3, as DNA: TGTGCCAGCAGTGGGCAGGGCTGGGAGACCCAGTACTTC. Translated: CASSGQGWETQYF.

V gene TRBV6-1 combines with J gene TRBJ1-2; 7 bases are shared with TRBD1. With 6 bases clipped from V and 4 bases from J, the junction kept 11 bases outside the gene matches. The CDR3 consists of 15 residues. Germline assignment: CDR1 MNHNS and CDR2 SASEGT. The CDR3 sequence is CASSPDRRQTYGYTF. CDR3 DNA sequence: TGTGCCAGCAGCCCGGACAGGCGACAAACCTATGGCTACACCTTC.